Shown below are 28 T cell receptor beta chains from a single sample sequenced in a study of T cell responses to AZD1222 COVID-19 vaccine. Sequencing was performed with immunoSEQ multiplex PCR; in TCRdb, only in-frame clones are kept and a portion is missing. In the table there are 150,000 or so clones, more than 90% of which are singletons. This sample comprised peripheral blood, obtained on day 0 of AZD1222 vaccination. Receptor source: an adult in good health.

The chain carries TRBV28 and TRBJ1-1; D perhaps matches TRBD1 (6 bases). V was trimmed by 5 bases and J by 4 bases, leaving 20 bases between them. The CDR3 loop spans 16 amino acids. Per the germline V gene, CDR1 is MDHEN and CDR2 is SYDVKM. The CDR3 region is CASSPTRGGFGTEAFF. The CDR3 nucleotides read TGTGCCAGCAGTCCTACAAGGGGGGGTTTCGGCACTGAAGCTTTCTTT.

DNA for the CDR3: TGTGCCAGCAGCTTCGGACTAGCGGGGCCCACAGATACGCAGTATTTT. This codes for CASSFGLAGPTDTQYF. This rearrangement joins TRBV11-3 to TRBJ2-3; 12 nucleotides agree with TRBD2. Unmatched junction bases numbered 3, after V lost 3 bases and J lost 2 bases. This CDR3 contains 16 residues. Germline V gives CDR1 SGHNT, CDR2 YENEEA.

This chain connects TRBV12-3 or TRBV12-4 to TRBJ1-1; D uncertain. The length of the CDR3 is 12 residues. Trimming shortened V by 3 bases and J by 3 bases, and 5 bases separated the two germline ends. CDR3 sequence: CASSFWDTEAFF. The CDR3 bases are TGTGCCAGCAGTTTCTGGGACACTGAAGCTTTCTTT.

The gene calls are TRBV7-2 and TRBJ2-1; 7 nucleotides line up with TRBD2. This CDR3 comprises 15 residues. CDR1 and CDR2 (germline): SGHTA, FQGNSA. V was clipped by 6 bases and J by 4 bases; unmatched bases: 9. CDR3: CASRGGWSSYNEQFF. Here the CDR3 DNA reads TGTGCCAGCAGGGGAGGGTGGAGTTCGTACAATGAGCAGTTCTTC.

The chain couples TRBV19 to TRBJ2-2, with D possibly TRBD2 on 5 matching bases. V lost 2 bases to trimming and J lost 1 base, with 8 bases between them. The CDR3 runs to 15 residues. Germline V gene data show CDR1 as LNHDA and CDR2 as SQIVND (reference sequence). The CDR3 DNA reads TGTGCCAGTAGTATAAGGAGCGGGAACACCGGGGAGCTGTTTTTT. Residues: CASSIRSGNTGELFF.

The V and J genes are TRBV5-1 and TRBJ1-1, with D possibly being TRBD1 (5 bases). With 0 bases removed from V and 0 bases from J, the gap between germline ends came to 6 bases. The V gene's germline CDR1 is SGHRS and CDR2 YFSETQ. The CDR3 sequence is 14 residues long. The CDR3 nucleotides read TGCGCCAGCAGCTTGGGGGACCTGAACACTGAAGCTTTCTTT. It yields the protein CASSLGDLNTEAFF.

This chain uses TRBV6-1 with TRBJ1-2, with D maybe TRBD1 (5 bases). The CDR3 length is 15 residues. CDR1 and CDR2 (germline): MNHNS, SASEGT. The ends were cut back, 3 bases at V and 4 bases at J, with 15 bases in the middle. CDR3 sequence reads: CASSEWVQDGYGYTF. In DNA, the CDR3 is TGTGCCAGCAGTGAGTGGGTACAGGACGGCTATGGCTACACCTTC.

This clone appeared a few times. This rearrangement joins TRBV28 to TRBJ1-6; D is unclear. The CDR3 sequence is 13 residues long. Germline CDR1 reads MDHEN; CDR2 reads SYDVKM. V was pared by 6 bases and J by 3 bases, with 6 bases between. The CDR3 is CASRRGYNSPLHF. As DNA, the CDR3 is TGTGCCAGCAGACGGGGCTATAATTCACCCCTCCACTTT.

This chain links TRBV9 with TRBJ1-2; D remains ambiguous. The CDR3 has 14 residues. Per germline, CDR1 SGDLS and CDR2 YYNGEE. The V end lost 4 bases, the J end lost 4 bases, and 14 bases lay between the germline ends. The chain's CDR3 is CASSPTGPVYGYTF. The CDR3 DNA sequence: TGTGCCAGCAGCCCCACCGGACCTGTCTATGGCTACACCTTC.

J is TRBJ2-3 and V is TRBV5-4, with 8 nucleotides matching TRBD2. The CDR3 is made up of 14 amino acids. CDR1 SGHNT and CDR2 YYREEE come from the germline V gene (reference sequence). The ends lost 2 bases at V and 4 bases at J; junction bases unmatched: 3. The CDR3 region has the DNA TGTGCCAGCAGCTTAGCGGGAGATGCAGATACGCAGTATTTT. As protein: CASSLAGDADTQYF. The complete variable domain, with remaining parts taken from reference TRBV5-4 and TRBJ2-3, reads ETGVTQSPTHLIKTRGQQVTLRCSSQSGHNTVSWYQQALGQGPQFIFQYYREEENGRGNFPPRFSGLQFPNYSSELNVNALELDDSALYLCASSLAGDADTQYFGPGTRLTVL.

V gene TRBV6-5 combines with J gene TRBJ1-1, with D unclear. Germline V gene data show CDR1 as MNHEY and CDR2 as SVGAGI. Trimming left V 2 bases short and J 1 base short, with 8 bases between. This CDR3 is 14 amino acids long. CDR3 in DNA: TGTGCCAGCAGTTACGCGTCGGGGAACACTGAAGCTTTCTTT. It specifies CASSYASGNTEAFF.

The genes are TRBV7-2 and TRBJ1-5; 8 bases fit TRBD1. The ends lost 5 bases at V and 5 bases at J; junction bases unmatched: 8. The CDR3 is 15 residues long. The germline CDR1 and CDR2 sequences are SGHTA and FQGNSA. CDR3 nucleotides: TGTGCCAGCAGCCTGCGGACAGGGACGGATCAGCCCCAGCATTTT. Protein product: CASSLRTGTDQPQHF.

The CDR3 DNA sequence: TGTGCCACCAGTGGAGGGGGCAATCAGCCCCAGCATTTT. Its protein product is CATSGGGNQPQHF. V is TRBV24-1 and J is TRBJ1-5, with D possibly matching TRBD1 (5 bases). Germline lookup yields CDR1 KGHDR and CDR2 SFDVKD. This CDR3 spans 13 amino acids. V was pared by 5 bases and J by 2 bases, with 6 bases between.

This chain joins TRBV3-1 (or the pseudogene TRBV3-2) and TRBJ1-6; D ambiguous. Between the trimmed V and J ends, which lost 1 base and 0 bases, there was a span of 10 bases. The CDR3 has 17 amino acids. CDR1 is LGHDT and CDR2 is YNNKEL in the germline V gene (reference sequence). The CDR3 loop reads CASSQGWQSSYNSPLHF. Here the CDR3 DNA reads TGTGCCAGCAGCCAAGGCTGGCAAAGCTCCTATAATTCACCCCTCCACTTT.

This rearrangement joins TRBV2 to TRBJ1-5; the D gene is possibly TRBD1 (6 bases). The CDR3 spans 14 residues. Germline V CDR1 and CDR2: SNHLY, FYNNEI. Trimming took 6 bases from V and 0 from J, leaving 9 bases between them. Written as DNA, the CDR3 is TGTGCCAGCAGGACAGGTCTTAGCAATCAGCCCCAGCATTTT. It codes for CASRTGLSNQPQHF. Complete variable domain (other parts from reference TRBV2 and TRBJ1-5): EPEVTQTPSHQVTQMGQEVILRCVPISNHLYFYWYRQILGQKVEFLVSFYNNEISEKSEIFDDQFSVERPDGSNFTLKIRSTKLEDSAMYFCASRTGLSNQPQHFGDGTRLSIL.

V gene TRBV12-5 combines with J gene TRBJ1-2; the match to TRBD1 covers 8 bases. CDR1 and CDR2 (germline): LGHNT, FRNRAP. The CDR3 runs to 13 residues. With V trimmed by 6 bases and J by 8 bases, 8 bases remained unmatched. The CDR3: CASGLRTGKGYTF. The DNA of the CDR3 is TGTGCTAGTGGACTCCGGACAGGGAAAGGCTACACCTTC.

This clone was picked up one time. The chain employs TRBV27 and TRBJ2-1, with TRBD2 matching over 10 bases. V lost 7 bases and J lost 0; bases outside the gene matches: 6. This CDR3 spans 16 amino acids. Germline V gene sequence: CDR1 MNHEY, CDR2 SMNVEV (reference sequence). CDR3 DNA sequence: TGTGCCAGCATAGCTAGCGGGGGAAGCTCCTACAATGAGCAGTTCTTC. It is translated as CASIASGGSSYNEQFF.

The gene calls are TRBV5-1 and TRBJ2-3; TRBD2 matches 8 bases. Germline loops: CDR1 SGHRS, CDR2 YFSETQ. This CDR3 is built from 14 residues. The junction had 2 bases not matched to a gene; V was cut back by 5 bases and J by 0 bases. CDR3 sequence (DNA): TGCGCCAGCAGACTAGCGGAGAGCACAGATACGCAGTATTTT. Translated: CASRLAESTDTQYF.

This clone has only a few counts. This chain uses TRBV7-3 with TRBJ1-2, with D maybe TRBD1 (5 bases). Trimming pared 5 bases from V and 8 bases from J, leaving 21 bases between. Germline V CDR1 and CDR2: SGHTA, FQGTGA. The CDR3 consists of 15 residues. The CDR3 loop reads CASSPDSRVYEGYTF. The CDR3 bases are TGTGCCAGCAGCCCTGACAGCAGAGTCTATGAGGGCTACACCTTC.

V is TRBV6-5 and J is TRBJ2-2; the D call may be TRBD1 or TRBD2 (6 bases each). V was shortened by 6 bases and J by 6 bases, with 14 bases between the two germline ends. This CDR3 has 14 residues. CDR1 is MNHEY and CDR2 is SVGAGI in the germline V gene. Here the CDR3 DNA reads TGTGCCAGCAGGGAGGGGGTAGGACCCGGGGAGCTGTTTTTT. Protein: CASREGVGPGELFF.

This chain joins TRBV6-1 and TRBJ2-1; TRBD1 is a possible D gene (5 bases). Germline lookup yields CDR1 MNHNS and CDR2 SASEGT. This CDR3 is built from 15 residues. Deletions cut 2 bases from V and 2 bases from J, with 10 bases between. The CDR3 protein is CASSERGLPYNEQFF. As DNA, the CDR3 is TGTGCCAGCAGTGAAAGGGGATTGCCCTACAATGAGCAGTTCTTC.

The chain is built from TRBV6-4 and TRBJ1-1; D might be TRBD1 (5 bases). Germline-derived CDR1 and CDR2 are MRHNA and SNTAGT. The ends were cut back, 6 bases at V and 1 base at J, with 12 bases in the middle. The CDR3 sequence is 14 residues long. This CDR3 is CASRGTGSNTEAFF. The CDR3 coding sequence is TGTGCCAGCAGAGGGACGGGGTCGAACACTGAAGCTTTCTTT.

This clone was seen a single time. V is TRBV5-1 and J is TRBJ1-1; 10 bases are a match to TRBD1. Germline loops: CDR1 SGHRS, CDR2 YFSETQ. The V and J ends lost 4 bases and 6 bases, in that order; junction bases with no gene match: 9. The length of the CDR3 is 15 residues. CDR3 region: CASSRNLDRGAEAFF. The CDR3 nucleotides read TGCGCCAGCAGCAGGAACCTGGACAGGGGGGCTGAAGCTTTCTTT.

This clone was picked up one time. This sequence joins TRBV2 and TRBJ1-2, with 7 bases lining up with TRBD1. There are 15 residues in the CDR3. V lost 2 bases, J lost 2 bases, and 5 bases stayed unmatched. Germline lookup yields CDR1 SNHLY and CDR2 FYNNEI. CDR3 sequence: CASSELGQENYGYTF. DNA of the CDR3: TGTGCCAGCAGTGAACTTGGACAGGAGAACTATGGCTACACCTTC.

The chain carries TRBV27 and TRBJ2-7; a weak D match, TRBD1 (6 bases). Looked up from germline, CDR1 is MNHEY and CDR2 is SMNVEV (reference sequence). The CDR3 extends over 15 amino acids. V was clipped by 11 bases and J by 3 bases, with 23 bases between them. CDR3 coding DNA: TGTGCCTCAACCCGGTGGATCAGGGGTCGCTACGAGCAGTACTTC. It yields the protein CASTRWIRGRYEQYF.

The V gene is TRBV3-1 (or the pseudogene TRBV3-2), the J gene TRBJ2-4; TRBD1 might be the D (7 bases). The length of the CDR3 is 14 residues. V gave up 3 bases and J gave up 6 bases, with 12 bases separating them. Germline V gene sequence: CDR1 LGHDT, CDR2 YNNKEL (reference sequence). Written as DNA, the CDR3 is TGTGCCAGCAGCCAGAACAGGGGACTAAACATTCAGTACTTC. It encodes CASSQNRGLNIQYF.

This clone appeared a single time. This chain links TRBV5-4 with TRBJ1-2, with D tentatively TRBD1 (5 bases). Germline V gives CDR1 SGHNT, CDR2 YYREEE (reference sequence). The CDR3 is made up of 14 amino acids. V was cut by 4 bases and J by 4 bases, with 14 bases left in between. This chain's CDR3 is CASSPTGGTYGYTF. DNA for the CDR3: TGTGCCAGCAGCCCTACGGGGGGTACCTATGGCTACACCTTC.

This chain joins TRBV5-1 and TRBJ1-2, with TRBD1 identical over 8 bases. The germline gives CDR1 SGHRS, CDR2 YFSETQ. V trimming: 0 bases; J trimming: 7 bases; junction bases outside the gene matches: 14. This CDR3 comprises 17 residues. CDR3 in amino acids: CASSLDGQGGMIGGYTF. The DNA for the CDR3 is TGCGCCAGCAGCTTGGATGGACAGGGAGGGATGATTGGTGGCTACACCTTC.